The clone carrying this T cell receptor (beta chain) has a single count. Antigen: not known. This sample stems from a study of immune evolution from preneoplasia to lung adenocarcinoma. Overall study findings and caveats: Top clone share appeared to fall from AAH through AIS, MIA, adenocarcinoma. KRAS-mutant nodules had the highest T cell clonality.

Germline V gives CDR1 SGHRS, CDR2 YFSETQ. There are 16 residues in the CDR3. V was clipped by 0 bases and J by 3 bases; unmatched bases: 5. Resections took place in Japan or China from about 2014 to 2018. Premalignant or tumor cells were enriched by macro-dissection after pathologic assessment. Using immunoSEQ multiplex PCR, the repertoire was profiled, and TCRdb retains in-frame clones only, with some absent. The repertoire holds roughly 38,000 clones, with about 74% as singletons. The sequence derives from a person in their sixties with lung adenocarcinoma. This chain connects TRBV5-1 to TRBJ2-4; 8 nucleotides align to TRBD2. The sequenced material came from FFPE invasive lung adenocarcinoma tissue. The CDR3 loop is CASSLGLALGKNIQYF. CDR3 DNA sequence: TGCGCCAGCAGCTTGGGACTAGCGCTTGGCAAAAACATTCAGTACTTC.